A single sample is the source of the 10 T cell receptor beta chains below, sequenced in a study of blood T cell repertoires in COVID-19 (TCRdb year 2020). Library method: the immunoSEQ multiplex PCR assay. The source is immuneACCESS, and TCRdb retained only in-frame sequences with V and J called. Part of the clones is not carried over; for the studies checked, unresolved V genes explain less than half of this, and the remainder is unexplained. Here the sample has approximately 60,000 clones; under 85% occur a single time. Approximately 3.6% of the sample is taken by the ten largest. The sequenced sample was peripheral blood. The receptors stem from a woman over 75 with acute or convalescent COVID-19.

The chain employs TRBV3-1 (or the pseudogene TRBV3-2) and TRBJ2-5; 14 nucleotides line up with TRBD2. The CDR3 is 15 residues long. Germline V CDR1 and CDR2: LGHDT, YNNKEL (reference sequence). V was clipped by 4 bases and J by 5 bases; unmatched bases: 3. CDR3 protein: CASSRTSGGRETQYF. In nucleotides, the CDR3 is TGTGCCAGCAGCCGGACTAGCGGGGGGAGGGAGACCCAGTACTTC.

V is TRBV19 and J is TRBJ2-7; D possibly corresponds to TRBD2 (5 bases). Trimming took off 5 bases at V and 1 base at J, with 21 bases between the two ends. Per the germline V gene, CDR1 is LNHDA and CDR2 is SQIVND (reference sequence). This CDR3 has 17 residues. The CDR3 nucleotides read TGTGCCAGTAGTCGCGGCAACAGAGGGTCGGGGTCCTACGAGCAGTACTTC. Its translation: CASSRGNRGSGSYEQYF.

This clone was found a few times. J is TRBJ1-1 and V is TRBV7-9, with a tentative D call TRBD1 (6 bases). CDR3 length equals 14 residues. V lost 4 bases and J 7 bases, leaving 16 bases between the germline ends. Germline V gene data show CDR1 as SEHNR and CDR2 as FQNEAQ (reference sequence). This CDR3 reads CASSSRAGAVEAFF. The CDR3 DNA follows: TGTGCCAGCAGCTCCAGGGCGGGGGCGGTTGAAGCTTTCTTT.

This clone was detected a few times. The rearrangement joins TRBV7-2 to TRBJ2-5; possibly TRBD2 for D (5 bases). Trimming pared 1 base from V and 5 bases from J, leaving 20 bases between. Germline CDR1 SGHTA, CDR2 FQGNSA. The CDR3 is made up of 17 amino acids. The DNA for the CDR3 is TGTGCCAGCAGCTTAGATGGGTCTAGCCTACCCGGCGAGACCCAGTACTTC. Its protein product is CASSLDGSSLPGETQYF.

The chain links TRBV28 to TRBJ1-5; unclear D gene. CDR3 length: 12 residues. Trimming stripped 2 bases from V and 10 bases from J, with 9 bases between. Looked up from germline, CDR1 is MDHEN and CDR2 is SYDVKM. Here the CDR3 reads CASSLKLKPQHF. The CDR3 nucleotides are TGTGCCAGCAGTTTAAAACTTAAACCCCAGCATTTT.

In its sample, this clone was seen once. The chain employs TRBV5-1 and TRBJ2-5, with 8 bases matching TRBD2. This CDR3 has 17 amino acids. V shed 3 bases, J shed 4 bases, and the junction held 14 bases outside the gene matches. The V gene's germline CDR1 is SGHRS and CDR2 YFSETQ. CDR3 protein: CASSSGLAGRSGETQYF. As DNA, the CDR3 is TGCGCCAGCAGCTCAGGGCTAGCGGGCAGGTCGGGAGAGACCCAGTACTTC.

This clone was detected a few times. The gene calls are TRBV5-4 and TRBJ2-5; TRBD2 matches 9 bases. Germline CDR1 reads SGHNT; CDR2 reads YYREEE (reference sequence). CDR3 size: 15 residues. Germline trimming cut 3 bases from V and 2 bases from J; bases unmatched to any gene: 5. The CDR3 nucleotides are TGTGCCAGCAGCTCCCGACTAGCGGAACAAGAGACCCAGTACTTC. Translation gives CASSSRLAEQETQYF.

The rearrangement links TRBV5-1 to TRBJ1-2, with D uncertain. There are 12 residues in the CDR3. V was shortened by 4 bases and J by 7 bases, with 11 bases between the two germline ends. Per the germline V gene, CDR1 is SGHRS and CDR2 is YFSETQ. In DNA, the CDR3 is TGCGCCAGCAGCGAGGCTAGCGGTGGCTACACCTTC. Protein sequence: CASSEASGGYTF.

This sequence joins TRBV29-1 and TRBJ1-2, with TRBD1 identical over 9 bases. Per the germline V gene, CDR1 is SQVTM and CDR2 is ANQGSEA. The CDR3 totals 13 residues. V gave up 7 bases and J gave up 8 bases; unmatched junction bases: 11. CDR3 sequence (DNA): TGCAGCGCCGCGGGACAGGGTTTTTGGGGCTACACCTTC. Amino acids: CSAAGQGFWGYTF.

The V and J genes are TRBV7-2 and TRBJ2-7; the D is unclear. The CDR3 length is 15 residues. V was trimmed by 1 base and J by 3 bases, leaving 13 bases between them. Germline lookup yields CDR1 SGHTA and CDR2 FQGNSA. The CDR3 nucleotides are TGTGCCAGCAGCTTAGTGTTGCAACAAATCTACGAGCAGTACTTC. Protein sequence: CASSLVLQQIYEQYF.